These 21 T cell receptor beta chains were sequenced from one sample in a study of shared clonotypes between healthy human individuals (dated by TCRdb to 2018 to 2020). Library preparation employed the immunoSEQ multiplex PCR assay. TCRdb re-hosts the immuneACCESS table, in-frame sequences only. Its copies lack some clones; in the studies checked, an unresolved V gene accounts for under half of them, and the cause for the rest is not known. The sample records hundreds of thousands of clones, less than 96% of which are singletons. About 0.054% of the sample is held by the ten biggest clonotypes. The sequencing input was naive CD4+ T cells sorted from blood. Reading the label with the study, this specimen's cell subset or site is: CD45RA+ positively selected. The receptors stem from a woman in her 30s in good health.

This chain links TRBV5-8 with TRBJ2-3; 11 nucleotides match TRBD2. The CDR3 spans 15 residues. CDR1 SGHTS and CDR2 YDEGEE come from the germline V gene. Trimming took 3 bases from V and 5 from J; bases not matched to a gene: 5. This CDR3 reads CASSYSGRARDTQYF. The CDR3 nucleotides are TGTGCCAGCAGCTATAGCGGGAGGGCGAGAGATACGCAGTATTTT.

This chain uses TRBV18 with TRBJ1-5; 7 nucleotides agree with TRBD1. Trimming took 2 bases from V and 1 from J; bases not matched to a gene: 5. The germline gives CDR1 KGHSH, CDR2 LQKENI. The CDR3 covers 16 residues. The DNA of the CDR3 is TGTGCCAGCTCACCAACTACAGGGGCGAGCAATCAGCCCCAGCATTTT. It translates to CASSPTTGASNQPQHF.

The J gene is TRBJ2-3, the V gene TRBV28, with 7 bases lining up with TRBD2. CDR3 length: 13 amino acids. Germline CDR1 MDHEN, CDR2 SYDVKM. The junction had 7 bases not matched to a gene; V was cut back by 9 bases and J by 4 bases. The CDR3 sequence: CASRRGVPDTQYF. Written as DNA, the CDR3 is TGTGCCAGTCGCCGGGGGGTACCAGATACGCAGTATTTT. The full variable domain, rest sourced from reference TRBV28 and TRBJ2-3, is DVKVTQSSRYLVKRTGEKVFLECVQDMDHENMFWYRQDPGLGLRLIYFSYDVKMKEKGDIPEGYSVSREKKERFSLILESASTNQTSMYLCASRRGVPDTQYFGPGTRLTVL.

CDR3 nucleotide sequence: TGCGCCAGCAGCCAAGTTGGGGGAGGGACAAAAACCTACGAGCAGTACTTC. Its translation: CASSQVGGGTKTYEQYF. The chain is built from TRBV4-1 and TRBJ2-7, with D tentatively TRBD2 (7 bases). Per the germline V gene, CDR1 is MGHRA and CDR2 is YSYEKL. Deletions cut 1 base from V and 2 bases from J, with 18 bases between. CDR3 length: 17 amino acids.

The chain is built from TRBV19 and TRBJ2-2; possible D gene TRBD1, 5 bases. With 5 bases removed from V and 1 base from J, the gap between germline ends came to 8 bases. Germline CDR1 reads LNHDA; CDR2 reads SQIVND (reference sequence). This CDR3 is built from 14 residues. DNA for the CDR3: TGTGCCAGTAGTGGGGCCGGGAACACCGGGGAGCTGTTTTTT. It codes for CASSGAGNTGELFF.

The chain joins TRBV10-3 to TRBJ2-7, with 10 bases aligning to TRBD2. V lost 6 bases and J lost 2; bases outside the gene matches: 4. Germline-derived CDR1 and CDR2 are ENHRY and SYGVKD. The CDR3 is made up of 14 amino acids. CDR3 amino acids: CAIRRTSGAYEQYF. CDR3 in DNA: TGTGCCATCAGAAGGACTAGCGGCGCCTACGAGCAGTACTTC.

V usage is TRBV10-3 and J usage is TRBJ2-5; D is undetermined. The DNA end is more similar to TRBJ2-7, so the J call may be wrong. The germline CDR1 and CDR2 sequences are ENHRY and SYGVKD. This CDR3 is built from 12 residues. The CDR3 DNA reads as TGTGCCATCAGTGAGTTGAGCTACGAGCAGTACTTC. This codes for CAISELSYEQYF.

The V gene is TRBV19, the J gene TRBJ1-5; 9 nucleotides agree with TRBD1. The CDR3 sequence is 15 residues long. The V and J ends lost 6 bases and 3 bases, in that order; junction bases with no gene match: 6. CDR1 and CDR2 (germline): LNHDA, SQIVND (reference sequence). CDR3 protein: CASSQTGGYNQPQHF. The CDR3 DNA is TGTGCCAGTAGCCAGACAGGGGGATACAATCAGCCCCAGCATTTT.

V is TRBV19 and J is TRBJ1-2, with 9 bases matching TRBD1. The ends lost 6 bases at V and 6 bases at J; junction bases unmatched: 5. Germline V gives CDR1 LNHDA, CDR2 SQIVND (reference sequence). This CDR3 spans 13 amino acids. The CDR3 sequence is CASSLTGGNGYTF. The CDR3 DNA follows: TGTGCCAGTAGCCTTACAGGGGGCAATGGCTACACCTTC.

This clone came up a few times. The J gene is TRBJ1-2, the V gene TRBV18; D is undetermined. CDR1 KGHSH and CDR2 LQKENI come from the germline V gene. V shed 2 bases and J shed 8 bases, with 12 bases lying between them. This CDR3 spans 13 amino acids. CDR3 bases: TGTGCCAGCTCACCAACGGGGATGAGGGGCTACACCTTC. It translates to CASSPTGMRGYTF.

The CDR3 region has the DNA TGCGCCAGCAGCTTGGAGGCAGGGGGCGAGCAGCCCCAGCATTTT. Translation gives CASSLEAGGEQPQHF. The chain couples TRBV5-1 to TRBJ1-5; 8 bases map to TRBD1. V lost 0 bases to trimming and J lost 7 bases; unmatched junction nucleotides: 6. This CDR3 is 15 amino acids long. From germline, CDR1 is SGHRS and CDR2 YFSETQ.

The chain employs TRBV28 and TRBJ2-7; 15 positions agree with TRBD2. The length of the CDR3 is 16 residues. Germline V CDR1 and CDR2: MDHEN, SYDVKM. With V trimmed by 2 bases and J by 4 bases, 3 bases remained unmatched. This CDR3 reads CASSLGGTSGRYEQYF. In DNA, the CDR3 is TGTGCCAGCAGTTTAGGTGGGACTAGCGGGAGGTACGAGCAGTACTTC.

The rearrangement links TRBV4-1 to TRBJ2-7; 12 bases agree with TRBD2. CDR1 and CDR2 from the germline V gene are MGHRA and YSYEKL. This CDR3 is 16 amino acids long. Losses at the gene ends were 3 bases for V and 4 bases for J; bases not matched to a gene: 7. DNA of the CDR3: TGCGCCAGCAGCCACCTTGGACTAGCGGGACGGTACGAGCAGTACTTC. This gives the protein CASSHLGLAGRYEQYF.

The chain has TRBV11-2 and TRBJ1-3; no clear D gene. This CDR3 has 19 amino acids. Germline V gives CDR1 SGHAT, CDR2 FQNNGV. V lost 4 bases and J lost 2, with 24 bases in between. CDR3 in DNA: TGTGCCAGCAGCTACCTACCCCCCGGGAGGGCACTACCTGGAAACACCATATATTTT. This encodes CASSYLPPGRALPGNTIYF. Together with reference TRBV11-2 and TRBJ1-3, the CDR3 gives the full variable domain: EAGVAQSPRYKIIEKRQSVAFWCNPISGHATLYWYQQILGQGPKLLIQFQNNGVVDDSQLPKDRFSAERLKGVDSTLKIQPAKLEDSAVYLCASSYLPPGRALPGNTIYFGEGSWLTVV.

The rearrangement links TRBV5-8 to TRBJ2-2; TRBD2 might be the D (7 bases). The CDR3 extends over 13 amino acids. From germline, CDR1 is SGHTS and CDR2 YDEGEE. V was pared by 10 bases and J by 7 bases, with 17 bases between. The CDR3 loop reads CAGQGGAGGELFF. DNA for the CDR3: TGTGCCGGCCAAGGGGGGGCAGGCGGGGAGCTGTTTTTT.

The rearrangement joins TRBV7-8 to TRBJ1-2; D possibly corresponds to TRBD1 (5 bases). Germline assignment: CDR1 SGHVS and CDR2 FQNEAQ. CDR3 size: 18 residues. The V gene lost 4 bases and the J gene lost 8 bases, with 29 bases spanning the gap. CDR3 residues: CASSSGGIGGGPLSGYTF. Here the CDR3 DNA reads TGTGCCAGCAGCTCCGGGGGTATCGGGGGAGGCCCCTTATCCGGCTACACCTTC.

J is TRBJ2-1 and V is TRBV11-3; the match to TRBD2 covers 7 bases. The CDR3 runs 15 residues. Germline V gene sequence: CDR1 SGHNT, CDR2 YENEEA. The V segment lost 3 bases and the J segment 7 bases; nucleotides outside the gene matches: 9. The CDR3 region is CASSLGGSGRNEQFF. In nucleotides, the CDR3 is TGTGCCAGCAGCTTGGGCGGGAGTGGTCGGAATGAGCAGTTCTTC. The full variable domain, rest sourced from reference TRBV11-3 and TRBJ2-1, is EAGVVQSPRYKIIEKKQPVAFWCNPISGHNTLYWYLQNLGQGPELLIRYENEEAVDDSQLPKDRFSAERLKGVDSTLKIQPAELGDSAVYLCASSLGGSGRNEQFFGPGTRLTVL.

CDR3 in DNA: TGTGCCAGCAGGCCCGGGACCCTCAAGTCAGATACGCAGTATTTT. It translates to CASRPGTLKSDTQYF. V gene TRBV6-5 combines with J gene TRBJ2-3, with D perhaps TRBD1 or TRBD2 (5 bases each). The CDR3 loop spans 15 amino acids. V gave up 6 bases and J gave up 4 bases, with 17 bases separating them. Germline V gene lookup returns CDR1 MNHEY and CDR2 SVGAGI.

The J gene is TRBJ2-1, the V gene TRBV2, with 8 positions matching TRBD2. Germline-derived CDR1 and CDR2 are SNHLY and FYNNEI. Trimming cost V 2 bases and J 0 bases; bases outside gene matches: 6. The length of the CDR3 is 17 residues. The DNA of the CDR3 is TGTGCCAGCAGTGAAACTAGCGGCCTTAGCTCCTACAATGAGCAGTTCTTC. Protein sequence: CASSETSGLSSYNEQFF.

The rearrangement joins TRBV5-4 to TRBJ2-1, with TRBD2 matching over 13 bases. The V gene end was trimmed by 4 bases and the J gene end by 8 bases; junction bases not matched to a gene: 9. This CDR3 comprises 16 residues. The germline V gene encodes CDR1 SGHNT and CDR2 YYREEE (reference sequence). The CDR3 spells CASSPGLAGVYDEQFF. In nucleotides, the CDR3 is TGTGCCAGCAGCCCAGGACTAGCGGGAGTTTATGATGAGCAGTTCTTC.

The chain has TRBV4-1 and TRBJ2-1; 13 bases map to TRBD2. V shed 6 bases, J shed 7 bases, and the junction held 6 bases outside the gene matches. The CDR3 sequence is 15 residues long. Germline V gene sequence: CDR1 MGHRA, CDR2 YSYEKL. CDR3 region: CASRLAGGKKNEQFF. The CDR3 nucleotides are TGCGCCAGCAGACTAGCGGGGGGGAAGAAGAATGAGCAGTTCTTC.